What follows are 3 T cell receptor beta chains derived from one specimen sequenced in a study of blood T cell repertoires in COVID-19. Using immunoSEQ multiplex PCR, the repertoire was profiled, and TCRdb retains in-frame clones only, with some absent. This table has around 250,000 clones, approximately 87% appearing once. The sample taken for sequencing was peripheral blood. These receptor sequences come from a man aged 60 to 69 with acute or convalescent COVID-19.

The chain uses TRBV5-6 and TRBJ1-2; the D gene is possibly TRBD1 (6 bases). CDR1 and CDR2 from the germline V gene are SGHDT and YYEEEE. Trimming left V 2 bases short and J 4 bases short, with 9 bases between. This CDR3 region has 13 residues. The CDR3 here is CASSLGDTYGYTF. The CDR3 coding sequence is TGTGCCAGCAGCTTAGGGGACACCTATGGCTACACCTTC. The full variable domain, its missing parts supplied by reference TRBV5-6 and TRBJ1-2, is DAGVTQSPTHLIKTRGQQVTLRCSPKSGHDTVSWYQQALGQGPQFIFQYYEEEERQRGNFPDRFSGHQFPNYSSELNVNALLLGDSALYLCASSLGDTYGYTFGSGTRLTVV.

The CDR3 DNA sequence: TGTGCCAGCAGCTTATACGGGCTAGCGGAGAACACCGGGGAGCTGTTTTTT. It specifies CASSLYGLAENTGELFF. The J gene is TRBJ2-2, the V gene TRBV7-9, with 7 positions matching TRBD2. There are 17 residues in the CDR3. Germline V lookup: CDR1 SEHNR, CDR2 FQNEAQ (reference sequence). The J segment lost 1 base and the V segment lost 2 bases, leaving 7 bases of the junction unmatched.

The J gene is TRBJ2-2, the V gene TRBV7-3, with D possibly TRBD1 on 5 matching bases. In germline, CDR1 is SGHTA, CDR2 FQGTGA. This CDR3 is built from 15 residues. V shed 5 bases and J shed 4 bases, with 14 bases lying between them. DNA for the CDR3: TGTGCCAGCAGCCCGGACACCGCGAGCACCGGGGAGCTGTTTTTT. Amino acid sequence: CASSPDTASTGELFF.